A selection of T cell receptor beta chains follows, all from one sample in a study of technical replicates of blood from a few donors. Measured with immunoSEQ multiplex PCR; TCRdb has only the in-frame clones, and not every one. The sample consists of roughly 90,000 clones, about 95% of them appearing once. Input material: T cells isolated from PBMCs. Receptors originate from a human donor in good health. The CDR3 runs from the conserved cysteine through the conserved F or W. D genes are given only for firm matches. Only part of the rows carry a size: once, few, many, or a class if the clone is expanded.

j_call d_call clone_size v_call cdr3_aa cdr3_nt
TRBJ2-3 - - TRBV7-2 CASSLEFGGFTDTQYF TGTGCCAGCAGCTTAGAGTTTGGCGGATTCACAGATACGCAGTATTTT
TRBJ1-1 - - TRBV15 CATSLRDKLDGAFF TGTGCCACCAGCCTCCGGGACAAGCTGGACGGAGCTTTCTTT
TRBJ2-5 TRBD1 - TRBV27 CASSLTGGGHTKETQYF TGTGCCAGCAGTTTAACAGGGGGCGGGCATACGAAAGAGACCCAGTACTTC
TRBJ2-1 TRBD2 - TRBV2 CASTRTSGANEQFF TGTGCCAGCACAAGGACTAGCGGAGCCAATGAGCAGTTCTTC
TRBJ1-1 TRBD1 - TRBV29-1 CSAGGTAFTEAFF TGCAGCGCTGGAGGGACAGCCTTCACTGAAGCTTTCTTT
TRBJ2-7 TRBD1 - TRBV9 CASSQGQGSEQYF TGTGCCAGCTCCCAGGGACAGGGGTCCGAGCAGTACTTC
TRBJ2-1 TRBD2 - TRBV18 CASSGGRSAYNEQFF TGTGCCAGCTCAGGCGGGAGGTCGGCATACAATGAGCAGTTCTTC
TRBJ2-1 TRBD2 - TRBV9 CASSVDGTSWYEQFF TGTGCCAGCAGCGTAGACGGGACTAGCTGGTATGAGCAGTTCTTC
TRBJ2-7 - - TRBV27 CASSSAGTITYEQYF TGTGCCAGCAGTTCAGCGGGTACTATAACCTACGAGCAGTACTTC
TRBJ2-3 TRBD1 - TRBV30 CAWSTGTTDTQYF TGTGCCTGGTCGACAGGGACCACAGATACGCAGTATTTT
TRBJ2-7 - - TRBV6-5 CASSRQGDPFYEQYF TGTGCCAGCAGTCGGCAAGGAGACCCCTTCTACGAGCAGTACTTC
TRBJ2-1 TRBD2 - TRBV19 CASSIGTSGSHNEQFF TGTGCCAGTAGTATAGGGACTAGCGGGAGCCACAATGAGCAGTTCTTC
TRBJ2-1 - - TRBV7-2 CASSLADYYNEQFF TGTGCCAGCAGCTTAGCGGACTACTACAATGAGCAGTTCTTC
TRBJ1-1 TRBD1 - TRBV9 CASSITPGTGGRTEAFF TGTGCCAGCAGCATAACCCCCGGGACAGGGGGCAGGACTGAAGCTTTCTTT
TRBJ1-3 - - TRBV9 CASSVEGAGNTIYF TGTGCCAGCAGCGTAGAGGGGGCTGGAAACACCATATATTTT
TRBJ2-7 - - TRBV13 CASSDGQTGAPYEQYF TGTGCCAGCAGCGACGGACAGACTGGAGCGCCCTACGAGCAGTACTTC
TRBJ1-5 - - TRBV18 CASSSDRLYQPQHF TGTGCCAGCTCTTCCGACAGGCTTTATCAGCCCCAGCATTTT
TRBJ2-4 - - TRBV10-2 CASSDGGSKNIQYF TGCGCCAGCAGTGATGGGGGCTCCAAAAACATTCAGTACTTC
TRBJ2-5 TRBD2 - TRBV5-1 CASSSPDGGMETQYF TGCGCCAGCAGCTCCCCGGACGGGGGGATGGAGACCCAGTACTTC
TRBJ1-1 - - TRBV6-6 CASSFSGLKRDTEAFF TGTGCCAGCAGTTTTTCAGGGCTTAAACGGGACACTGAAGCTTTCTTT
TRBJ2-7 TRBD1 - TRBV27 CASRGGQGPYEQYF TGTGCCAGCAGGGGGGGACAGGGACCTTACGAGCAGTACTTC
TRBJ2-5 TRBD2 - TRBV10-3 CAISESSGRQETQYF TGTGCCATCAGTGAATCTAGCGGGAGGCAAGAGACCCAGTACTTC
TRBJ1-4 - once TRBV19 CASSIGRSNEKLFF TGTGCCAGTAGTATAGGACGGAGTAATGAAAAACTGTTTTTT
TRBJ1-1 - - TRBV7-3 CASSLNAPGVNTEAFF TGTGCCAGCAGCTTAAACGCCCCAGGGGTTAACACTGAAGCTTTCTTT
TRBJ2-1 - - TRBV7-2 CASSYLGTGVNEQFF TGTGCCAGCAGCTACCTTGGGACTGGGGTCAATGAGCAGTTCTTC
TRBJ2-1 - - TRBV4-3 CASSQAPGLPYNEQFF TGCGCCAGCAGCCAAGCTCCGGGACTTCCATACAATGAGCAGTTCTTC
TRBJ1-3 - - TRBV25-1 CASSELDGHFSGNTIYF TGTGCCAGCAGTGAGCTGGACGGACACTTCTCTGGAAACACCATATATTTT
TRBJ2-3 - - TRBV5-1 CASSFRGTGTDTQYF TGCGCCAGCAGCTTTAGGGGAACGGGCACAGATACGCAGTATTTT
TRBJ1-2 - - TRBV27 CASSLSSGDYGYTF TGTGCCAGCAGTTTATCCTCGGGGGACTATGGCTACACCTTC
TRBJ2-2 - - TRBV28 CASSLLPNTGELFF TGTGCCAGCAGTTTGCTACCGAACACCGGGGAGCTGTTTTTT
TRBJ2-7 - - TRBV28 CASSSREEQYF TGTGCCAGCAGTTCCCGAGAAGAGCAGTACTTC
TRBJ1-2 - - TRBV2 CASSSDGANYGYTF TGTGCCAGCAGTTCGGACGGGGCTAACTATGGCTACACCTTC
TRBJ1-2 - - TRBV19 CASSIGTGINGYTF TGTGCCAGTAGTATAGGTACAGGGATTAATGGCTACACCTTC
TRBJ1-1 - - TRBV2 CASNFGNTEAFF TGTGCCAGCAATTTCGGGAACACTGAAGCTTTCTTT
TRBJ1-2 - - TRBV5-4 CASSPGVVNGYTF TGTGCCAGCAGCCCAGGGGTCGTTAATGGCTACACCTTC
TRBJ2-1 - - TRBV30 CAWSVNGGPLYNEQFF TGTGCCTGGAGTGTGAACGGCGGGCCTTTATACAATGAGCAGTTCTTC
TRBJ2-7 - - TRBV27 CASSGLDTSIDEQYF TGTGCCAGCAGTGGGCTAGACACTAGTATCGACGAGCAGTACTTC
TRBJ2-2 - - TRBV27 CASRGQRTGELFF TGTGCCAGCAGAGGACAGCGGACCGGGGAGCTGTTTTTT
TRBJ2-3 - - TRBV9 CASSGYQDTTDTQYF TGTGCCAGCAGCGGCTACCAGGACACCACAGATACGCAGTATTTT
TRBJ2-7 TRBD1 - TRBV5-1 CASSLGILVSRDSYYEQYF TGCGCCAGCAGCTTGGGAATTTTGGTGTCCCGGGACAGTTACTACGAGCAGTACTTC
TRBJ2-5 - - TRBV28 CASSVAGLIGRAQAGETQYF TGTGCCAGCAGCGTGGCAGGGCTAATTGGGCGAGCCCAGGCCGGAGAGACCCAGTACTTC
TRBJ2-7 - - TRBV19 CASRQGGSYEQYF TGTGCCAGTAGACAGGGTGGGTCATACGAGCAGTACTTC
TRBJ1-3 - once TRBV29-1 CSVGSGNTIYF TGCAGCGTCGGTTCTGGAAACACCATATATTTT
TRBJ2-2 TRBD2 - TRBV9 CASSLGLAGDTGELFF TGTGCCAGCAGCCTCGGGCTAGCGGGCGACACCGGGGAGCTGTTTTTT
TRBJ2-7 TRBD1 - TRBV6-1 CASSHPDRAYEQYF TGTGCCAGCAGTCATCCAGACAGGGCCTACGAGCAGTACTTC
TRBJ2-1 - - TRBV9 CASTLGGAPYNEQFF TGTGCCAGCACCTTAGGCGGAGCCCCCTACAATGAGCAGTTCTTC
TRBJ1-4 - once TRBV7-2 CASSLPLQGRINEKLFF TGTGCCAGCAGCTTGCCGCTACAGGGTAGGATAAATGAAAAACTGTTTTTT
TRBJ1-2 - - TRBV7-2 CATREVDGDTF TGTGCCACGAGGGAGGTTGATGGGGACACCTTC
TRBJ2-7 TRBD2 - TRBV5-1 CASSLSGTSYEQYF TGCGCCAGCAGCTTAAGCGGGACCTCCTACGAGCAGTACTTC
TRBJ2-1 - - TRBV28 CASSPERELNEQFF TGTGCCAGCAGTCCTGAACGGGAGTTGAATGAGCAGTTCTTC
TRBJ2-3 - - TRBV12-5 CASGLGTFKTDTQYF TGTGCTAGTGGCCTTGGGACTTTCAAAACAGATACGCAGTATTTT
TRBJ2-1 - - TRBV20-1 CSVPGEGEQFF TGCAGTGTCCCCGGAGAAGGTGAGCAGTTCTTC